This record covers a single TCR beta chain. Its target is not known. This specimen belongs to a study of monozygotic twins with inflammatory bowel disease. Study-level findings and limits: Versus healthy twins, IBD patients showed fewer clonotypes shared with others, especially with disease activity. Variability may have been added to patient repertoires by differing immunosuppressive treatments. Discrimination among different T cell subtypes was not achievable.

This CDR3 region has 16 residues. Looked up from germline, CDR1 is KGHSH and CDR2 is LQKENI. Eight distinct reactions (per sample) were used to make the cDNA. Reanalyzing the 5' RACE reads, TCRdb keeps one entry per CDR3 protein, without DNA. The sample includes 40,000 to 45,000 distinct CDR3 sequences. Source material: blood. This chain connects TRBV18 to TRBJ2-1; as DNA is missing, the TRBD1 call by TCRdb cannot be tested. This TCR came from a human donor with ulcerative colitis or Crohn's disease, or a healthy co-twin of an affected twin (not recorded which). The CDR3 loop reads CASSPYRDISYNEQFF.